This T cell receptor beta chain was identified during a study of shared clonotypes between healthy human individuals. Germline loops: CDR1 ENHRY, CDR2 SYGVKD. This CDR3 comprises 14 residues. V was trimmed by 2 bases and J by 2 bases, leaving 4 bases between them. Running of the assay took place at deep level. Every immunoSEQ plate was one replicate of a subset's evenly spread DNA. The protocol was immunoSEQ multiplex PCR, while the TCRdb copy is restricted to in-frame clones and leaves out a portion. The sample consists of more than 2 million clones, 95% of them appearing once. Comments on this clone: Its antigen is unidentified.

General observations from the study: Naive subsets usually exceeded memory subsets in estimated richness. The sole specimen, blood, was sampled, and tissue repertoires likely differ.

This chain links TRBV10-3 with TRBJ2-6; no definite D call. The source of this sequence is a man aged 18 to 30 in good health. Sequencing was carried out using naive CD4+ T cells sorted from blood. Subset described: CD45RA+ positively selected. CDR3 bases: TGTGCCATCAGTGAGGGAACTGGGGCCAACGTCCTGACTTTC. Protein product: CAISEGTGANVLTF.